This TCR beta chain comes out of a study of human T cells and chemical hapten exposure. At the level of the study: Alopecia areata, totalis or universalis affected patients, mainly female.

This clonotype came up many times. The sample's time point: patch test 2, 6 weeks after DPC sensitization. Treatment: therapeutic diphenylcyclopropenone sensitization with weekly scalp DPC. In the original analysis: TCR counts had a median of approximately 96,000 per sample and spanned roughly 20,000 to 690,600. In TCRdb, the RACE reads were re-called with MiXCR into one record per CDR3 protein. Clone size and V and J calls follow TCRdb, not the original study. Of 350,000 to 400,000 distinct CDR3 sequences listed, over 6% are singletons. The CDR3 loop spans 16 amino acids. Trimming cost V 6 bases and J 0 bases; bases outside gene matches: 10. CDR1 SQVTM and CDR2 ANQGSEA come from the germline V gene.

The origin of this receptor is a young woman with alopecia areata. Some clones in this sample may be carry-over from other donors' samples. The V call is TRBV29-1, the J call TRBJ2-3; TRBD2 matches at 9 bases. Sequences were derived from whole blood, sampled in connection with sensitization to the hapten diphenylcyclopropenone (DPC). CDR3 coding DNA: TGCAGCGTAAAGGGAGCGGGGGGACCTAGCACAGATACGCAGTATTTT. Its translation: CSVKGAGGPSTDTQYF.